This TCR beta chain was retrieved from a study of B cell selection in AIRE deficiency. Sorting defined conventional CD4 T cells as CD4+CD127+. The V end was cut by 1 base, the J end by 4 bases, with 7 bases between. CDR1 MNHEY and CDR2 SMNVEV come from the germline V gene (reference sequence). This CDR3 has 13 residues. Per the authors' pipeline: Some 100,000 patient and 1.3x10^5 or so healthy donor in-frame TCRbeta sequences came from conventional T cells. Profiling relied on immunoSEQ multiplex PCR, and the TCRdb table lists in-frame clones only, not all of them. That table furnishes V, J and clone size, whereas the DNA furnished D and trimming. The sample includes some 20,000 clones, 97% of them seen just once. Study findings and constraints: Healthy donors alone shared 31.6% of 3,500 to 4,000 Treg sequences; patients alone 9% to 9.5%. Shared Treg sequences had shorter CDR3s, biased toward rearrangements with few non-templated insertions.

Points on this clone: Its antigen is currently unknown.

The TCR sequence derives from a human donor with AIRE deficiency. The sequenced sample consisted of conventional CD4+ T cells sorted from PBMCs. This sequence joins TRBV27 and TRBJ2-5; D gene uncertain. CDR3 DNA sequence: TGTGCCAGCAGTTTATTCGATCGAGAGACCCAGTACTTC. Translating gives CASSLFDRETQYF.